The text below deals with one TCR beta chain. Profiled with immunoSEQ multiplex PCR; TCRdb holds only in-frame clones, not every one. This table has about 15,000 clones, 52% appearing once. This sample stems from a study of cytotoxic CD8 clonotypes in ibrutinib-treated CLL. The overall study: The patients comprised about a dozen relapsed/refractory and around 14 treatment-naive cases, approximately 18 IGHV unmutated.

The germline CDR1 and CDR2 sequences are MNHNS and SASEGT. CDR3 length: 13 amino acids. The V gene end was trimmed by 7 bases and the J gene end by 6 bases; junction bases not matched to a gene: 5. This receptor was taken from a human donor with chronic lymphocytic leukemia. This specimen was PBMCs, taken at a 24-month disease-progression time point, from a patient treated with ibrutinib. This chain links TRBV6-1 with TRBJ1-3; 8 bases are shared with TRBD1. In DNA form, the CDR3 reads TGTGCCAGCAAAGCAGGGGGCAAAAACACCATATATTTT. Protein sequence: CASKAGGKNTIYF.